The TCR beta chain described here comes from a study of a mutant IDH1 vaccine in newly diagnosed glioma. Turning to the study itself: Following radiotherapy alone, or alongside temozolomide cycles, vaccination was started after an interval of 4-6 weeks. The treated population exhibited a male proportion of roughly 62%, a female proportion of around 38%, and a mean age of around 40 years. Earlier treatment was radiotherapy, temozolomide, or both, with most getting both.

A note on this clone: Its specificity is unknown.

This sample's time point: week 23, last vaccination. The study gave 300 ug of mutant IDH1 20-mer peptide per vaccine dose, with topical imiquimod. Libraries were prepared by immunoSEQ multiplex PCR; TCRdb keeps only in-frame clonotypes and omits some of them. In the table there are some 33,000 clones, approximately 90% of which are singletons. Trimming removed 1 base from V and 7 bases from J, with 17 bases in between. CDR3 length: 15 amino acids. Germline V gives CDR1 LNHDA, CDR2 SQIVND (reference sequence). Study-wide results and limits: Immune responses induced by vaccination arose in approximately 93% of the patients.

This rearrangement joins TRBV19 to TRBJ2-7, with D hard to call. The sequencing used PBMCs, collected from a glioma patient whose treatment included an IDH1 peptide vaccine. This TCR was recovered from a man aged 40-49 years with glioma. CDR3 in amino acids: CASSIGATLASEQYF. In DNA form, the CDR3 reads TGTGCCAGTAGTATAGGGGCAACTCTGGCGTCGGAGCAGTACTTC.